The present TCR beta chain was sequenced within a study of shared clonotypes between healthy human individuals. For the study at large: CD8 memory received one plate per donor, CD8 naive two, CD4 memory three and CD4 naive three. Study-wide findings and caveats: Across subsets, estimated richness was generally greater for naive than for memory populations. Exclusively blood specimens were collected; tissue repertoires likely differ.

This clone appeared a few times. What it recognizes is unknown. Profiled with immunoSEQ multiplex PCR; TCRdb holds only in-frame clones, not every one. The profile shows 2,500,000 or so clones, 80% to 95% of them singletons. The germline V and J ends were trimmed by 0 bases and 5 bases, with 10 bases remaining between them. The CDR3 sequence is 14 residues long. Germline lookup yields CDR1 LNHNV and CDR2 YYDKDF (reference sequence). The clonotype originates from a man between 18 and 35 years old in good health. Some clones in this sample may be carry-over from other donors' samples. The genes are TRBV15 and TRBJ1-1; D remains unclear. Sequenced input: naive CD4+ T cells from PBMCs. As to subset: CD45RA+ positively selected. The CDR3 DNA follows: TGTGCCACCAGCAGAGATGGGAGTGGGACTGAAGCTTTCTTT. Protein: CATSRDGSGTEAFF.